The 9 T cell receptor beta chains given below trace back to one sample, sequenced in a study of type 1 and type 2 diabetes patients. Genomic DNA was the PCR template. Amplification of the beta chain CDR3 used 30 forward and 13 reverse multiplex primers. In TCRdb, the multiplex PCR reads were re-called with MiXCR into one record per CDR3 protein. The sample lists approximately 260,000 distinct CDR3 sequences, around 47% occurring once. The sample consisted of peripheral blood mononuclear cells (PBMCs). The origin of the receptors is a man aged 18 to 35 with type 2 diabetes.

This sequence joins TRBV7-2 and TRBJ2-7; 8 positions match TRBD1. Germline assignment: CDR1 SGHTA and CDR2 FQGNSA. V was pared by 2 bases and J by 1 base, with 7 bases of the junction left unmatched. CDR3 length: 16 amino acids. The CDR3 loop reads CASSLSAQGASYEQYF. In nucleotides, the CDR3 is TGTGCCAGCAGCTTAAGTGCCCAGGGGGCATCCTACGAGCAGTACTTC.

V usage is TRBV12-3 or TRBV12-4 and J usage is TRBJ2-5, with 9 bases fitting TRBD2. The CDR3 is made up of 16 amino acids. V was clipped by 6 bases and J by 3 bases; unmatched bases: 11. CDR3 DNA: TGTGCCAGCAGCCCTAGAGGGGGCGGGAGGGAAGAGACCCAGTACTTC. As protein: CASSPRGGGREETQYF.

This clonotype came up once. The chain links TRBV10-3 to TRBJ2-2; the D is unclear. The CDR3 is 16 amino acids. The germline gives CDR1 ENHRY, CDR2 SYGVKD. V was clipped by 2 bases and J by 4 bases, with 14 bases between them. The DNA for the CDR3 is TGTGCCATCAGTGAGCCGAGGCTCCAGCTCACCGGGGAGCTGTTTTTT. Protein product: CAISEPRLQLTGELFF.

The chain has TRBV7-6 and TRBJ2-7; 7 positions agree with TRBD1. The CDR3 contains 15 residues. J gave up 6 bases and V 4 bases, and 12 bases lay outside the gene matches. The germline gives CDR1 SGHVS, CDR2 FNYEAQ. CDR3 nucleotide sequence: TGTGCCAGCAGCTCCTCGACAGGGTGGTTCTCCGAGCAGTACTTC. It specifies CASSSSTGWFSEQYF.

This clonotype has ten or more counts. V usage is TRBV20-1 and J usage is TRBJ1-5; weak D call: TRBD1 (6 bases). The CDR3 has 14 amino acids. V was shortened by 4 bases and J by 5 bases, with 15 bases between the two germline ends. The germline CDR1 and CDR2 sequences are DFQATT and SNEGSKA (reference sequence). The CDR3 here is CSANADSFYQPQHF. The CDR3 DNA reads TGCAGTGCTAACGCGGACAGTTTTTATCAGCCCCAGCATTTT.

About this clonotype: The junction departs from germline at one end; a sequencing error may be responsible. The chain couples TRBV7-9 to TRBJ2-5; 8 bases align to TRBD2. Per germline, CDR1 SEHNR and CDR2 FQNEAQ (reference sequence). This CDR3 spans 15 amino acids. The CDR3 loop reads CASSTRAGESETQYF. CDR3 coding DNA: TGTGCTAGCAGCACCCGAGCGGGAGAGTCAGAGACCCAGTACTTC.

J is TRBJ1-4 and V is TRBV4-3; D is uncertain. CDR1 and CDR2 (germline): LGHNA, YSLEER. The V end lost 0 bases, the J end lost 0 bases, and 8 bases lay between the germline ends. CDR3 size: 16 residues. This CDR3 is CASSQDKGTTNEKLFF. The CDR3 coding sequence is TGCGCCAGCAGCCAAGATAAAGGGACAACTAATGAAAAACTGTTTTTT.

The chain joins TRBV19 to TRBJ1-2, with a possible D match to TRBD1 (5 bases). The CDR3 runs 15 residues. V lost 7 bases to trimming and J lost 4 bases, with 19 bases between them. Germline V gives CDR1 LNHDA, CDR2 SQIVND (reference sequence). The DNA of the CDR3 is TGTGCCAGTACCCCCGGGGCCTCTCTCAGCTATGGCTACACCTTC. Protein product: CASTPGASLSYGYTF.

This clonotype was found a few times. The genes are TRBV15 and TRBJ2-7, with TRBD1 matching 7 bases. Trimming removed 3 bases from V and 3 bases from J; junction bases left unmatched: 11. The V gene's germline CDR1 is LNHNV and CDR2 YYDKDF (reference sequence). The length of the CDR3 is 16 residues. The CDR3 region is CATSSYTGTEYYEQYF. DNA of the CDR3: TGTGCCACCAGCAGCTACACCGGGACAGAATACTACGAGCAGTACTTC.